Below, 11 T cell receptor beta chains from the same sample are listed, as sequenced in a study of CD8+CD57+ T cells in acquired aplastic anemia. TCR beta VDJ combinations and CDR3 sequences were profiled from genomic DNA. TCRdb re-called the reads through MiXCR, storing one row per CDR3 protein. The sample consists of 250,000 to 350,000 distinct CDR3 sequences, under 65% of them appearing once. Patients selected for sequencing had displayed CD8+CD57+ cell expansion by flow cytometry. Sequences were obtained from sorted CD4+, CD8+, or CD8+CD57+ T cells (not recorded which) from PBMCs. All receptors come from a human donor with aplastic anemia.

This clonotype was observed many times. The chain has TRBV5-1 and TRBJ2-7; 11 nucleotides match TRBD1. The CDR3 sequence is 16 residues long. The V segment lost 0 bases and the J segment 4 bases; nucleotides outside the gene matches: 6. CDR1 is SGHRS and CDR2 is YFSETQ in the germline V gene. The CDR3: CASSLEVRDRGYEQYF. As DNA, the CDR3 is TGCGCCAGCAGCTTGGAGGTCCGGGACAGGGGGTACGAGCAGTACTTC.

Regarding this clonotype: A much larger clone sits a single nucleotide away, making a read error possible. J is TRBJ2-1 and V is TRBV20-1; 12 bases are shared with TRBD2. The germline CDR1 and CDR2 sequences are DFQATT and SNEGSKA (reference sequence). The CDR3 length is 14 residues. The CDR3 region is CSARGLAGTNEQLF. The CDR3 bases are TGCAGTGCTCGCGGACTAGCGGGAACCAATGAGCAGCTCTTC.

This clonotype was observed at least ten times. This sequence joins TRBV5-1 and TRBJ2-6; 7 bases are a match to TRBD1. The CDR3 covers 18 residues. Germline V gene sequence: CDR1 SGHRS, CDR2 YFSETQ. Trimming took 0 bases from V and 1 from J; bases not matched to a gene: 7. As DNA, the CDR3 is TGCGCCAGCAGCTTGGATGGGACAGTCTTTTCTGGGGCCAACGTCCTGACTTTC. Encoded protein: CASSLDGTVFSGANVLTF.

The V call is TRBV7-6, the J call TRBJ2-1; D not resolved. The length of the CDR3 is 18 residues. Between the trimmed V and J ends, which lost 5 bases and 4 bases, there was a span of 24 bases. Germline V CDR1 and CDR2: SGHVS, FNYEAQ. The CDR3 loop reads CASSKSASSEAQYNEQFF. CDR3 bases: TGTGCCAGCAGCAAAAGCGCCAGCAGTGAGGCTCAGTACAATGAGCAGTTCTTC. The variable domain in full, with the rest retrieved from reference TRBV7-6 and TRBJ2-1, is GAGVSQSPRYKVTKRGQDVALRCDPISGHVSLYWYRQALGQGPEFLTYFNYEAQQDKSGLPNDRFSAERPEGSISTLTIQRTEQRDSAMYRCASSKSASSEAQYNEQFFGPGTRLTVL.

This clonotype was recorded at least ten times. The rearrangement links TRBV6-2 or TRBV6-3 to TRBJ2-7; TRBD1 is a possible D gene (5 bases). The V gene lost 6 bases and the J gene lost 3 bases, with 6 bases spanning the gap. The CDR3 consists of 11 residues. Germline V gives CDR1 MNHEY, CDR2 SVGEGT. CDR3 sequence: CASRQVYEQYF. CDR3 DNA: TGTGCCAGCAGACAGGTCTACGAGCAGTACTTC.

V gene TRBV2 combines with J gene TRBJ2-7; D is possibly TRBD2 (6 bases). The V gene lost 3 bases and the J gene lost 7 bases, with 13 bases spanning the gap. This CDR3 has 13 residues. From germline, CDR1 is SNHLY and CDR2 FYNNEI. The CDR3 DNA sequence: TGTGCCAGCAGTGATTCTGGGGCGGGGGAGCAGTACTTC. Protein sequence: CASSDSGAGEQYF.

The V gene is TRBV29-1, the J gene TRBJ2-1; a possible D gene is TRBD2 (6 bases). Germline V lookup: CDR1 SQVTM, CDR2 ANQGSEA. V lost 3 bases and J 9 bases, leaving 15 bases between the germline ends. CDR3 length equals 13 residues. The CDR3 sequence: CSVESWGVGEQFF. The DNA for the CDR3 is TGCAGCGTTGAGAGCTGGGGGGTCGGTGAGCAGTTCTTC.

The rearrangement uses TRBV29-1 and TRBJ2-5; perhaps TRBD1 as D (5 bases). V lost 7 bases and J 1 base, leaving 10 bases between the germline ends. CDR1 and CDR2 (germline): SQVTM, ANQGSEA. The CDR3 spans 12 residues. The CDR3 protein is CSADSFQETQYF. Written as DNA, the CDR3 is TGCAGCGCTGACAGTTTCCAAGAGACCCAGTACTTC.

The gene calls are TRBV10-3 and TRBJ1-6; 8 nucleotides agree with TRBD1. The CDR3 runs to 14 residues. Germline CDR1 reads ENHRY; CDR2 reads SYGVKD. Unmatched junction bases numbered 7, after V lost 8 bases and J lost 7 bases. The CDR3 region has the DNA TGTGCCATCGCTGGGACAGGTGGGAATTCACCCCTCCACTTT. It yields the protein CAIAGTGGNSPLHF.

CDR3 in amino acids: CASSLGDRESSPLHF. CDR3 nucleotides: TGTGCCAGCAGCTTAGGGGACAGGGAGTCCTCACCCCTCCACTTT. The rearrangement uses TRBV7-2 and TRBJ1-6; 9 bases are a match to TRBD1. Losses at the gene ends were 1 base for V and 10 bases for J; bases not matched to a gene: 5. The CDR3 contains 15 residues. Germline V lookup: CDR1 SGHTA, CDR2 FQGNSA.

The chain combines TRBV7-8 with TRBJ2-5; a possible D gene is TRBD1 (5 bases). The germline V and J ends were trimmed by 3 bases and 5 bases, with 19 bases remaining between them. Per the germline V gene, CDR1 is SGHVS and CDR2 is FQNEAQ. The CDR3 is 16 residues long. In DNA form, the CDR3 reads TGTGCCAGCAGCTTCGGCAGGGTGAACACCGGGGAGACCCAGTACTTC. This codes for CASSFGRVNTGETQYF. The full variable domain, completed using reference TRBV7-8 and TRBJ2-5, is GAGVSQSPRYKVAKRGQDVALRCDPISGHVSLFWYQQALGQGPEFLTYFQNEAQLDKSGLPSDRFFAERPEGSVSTLKIQRTQQEDSAVYLCASSFGRVNTGETQYFGPGTRLLVL.